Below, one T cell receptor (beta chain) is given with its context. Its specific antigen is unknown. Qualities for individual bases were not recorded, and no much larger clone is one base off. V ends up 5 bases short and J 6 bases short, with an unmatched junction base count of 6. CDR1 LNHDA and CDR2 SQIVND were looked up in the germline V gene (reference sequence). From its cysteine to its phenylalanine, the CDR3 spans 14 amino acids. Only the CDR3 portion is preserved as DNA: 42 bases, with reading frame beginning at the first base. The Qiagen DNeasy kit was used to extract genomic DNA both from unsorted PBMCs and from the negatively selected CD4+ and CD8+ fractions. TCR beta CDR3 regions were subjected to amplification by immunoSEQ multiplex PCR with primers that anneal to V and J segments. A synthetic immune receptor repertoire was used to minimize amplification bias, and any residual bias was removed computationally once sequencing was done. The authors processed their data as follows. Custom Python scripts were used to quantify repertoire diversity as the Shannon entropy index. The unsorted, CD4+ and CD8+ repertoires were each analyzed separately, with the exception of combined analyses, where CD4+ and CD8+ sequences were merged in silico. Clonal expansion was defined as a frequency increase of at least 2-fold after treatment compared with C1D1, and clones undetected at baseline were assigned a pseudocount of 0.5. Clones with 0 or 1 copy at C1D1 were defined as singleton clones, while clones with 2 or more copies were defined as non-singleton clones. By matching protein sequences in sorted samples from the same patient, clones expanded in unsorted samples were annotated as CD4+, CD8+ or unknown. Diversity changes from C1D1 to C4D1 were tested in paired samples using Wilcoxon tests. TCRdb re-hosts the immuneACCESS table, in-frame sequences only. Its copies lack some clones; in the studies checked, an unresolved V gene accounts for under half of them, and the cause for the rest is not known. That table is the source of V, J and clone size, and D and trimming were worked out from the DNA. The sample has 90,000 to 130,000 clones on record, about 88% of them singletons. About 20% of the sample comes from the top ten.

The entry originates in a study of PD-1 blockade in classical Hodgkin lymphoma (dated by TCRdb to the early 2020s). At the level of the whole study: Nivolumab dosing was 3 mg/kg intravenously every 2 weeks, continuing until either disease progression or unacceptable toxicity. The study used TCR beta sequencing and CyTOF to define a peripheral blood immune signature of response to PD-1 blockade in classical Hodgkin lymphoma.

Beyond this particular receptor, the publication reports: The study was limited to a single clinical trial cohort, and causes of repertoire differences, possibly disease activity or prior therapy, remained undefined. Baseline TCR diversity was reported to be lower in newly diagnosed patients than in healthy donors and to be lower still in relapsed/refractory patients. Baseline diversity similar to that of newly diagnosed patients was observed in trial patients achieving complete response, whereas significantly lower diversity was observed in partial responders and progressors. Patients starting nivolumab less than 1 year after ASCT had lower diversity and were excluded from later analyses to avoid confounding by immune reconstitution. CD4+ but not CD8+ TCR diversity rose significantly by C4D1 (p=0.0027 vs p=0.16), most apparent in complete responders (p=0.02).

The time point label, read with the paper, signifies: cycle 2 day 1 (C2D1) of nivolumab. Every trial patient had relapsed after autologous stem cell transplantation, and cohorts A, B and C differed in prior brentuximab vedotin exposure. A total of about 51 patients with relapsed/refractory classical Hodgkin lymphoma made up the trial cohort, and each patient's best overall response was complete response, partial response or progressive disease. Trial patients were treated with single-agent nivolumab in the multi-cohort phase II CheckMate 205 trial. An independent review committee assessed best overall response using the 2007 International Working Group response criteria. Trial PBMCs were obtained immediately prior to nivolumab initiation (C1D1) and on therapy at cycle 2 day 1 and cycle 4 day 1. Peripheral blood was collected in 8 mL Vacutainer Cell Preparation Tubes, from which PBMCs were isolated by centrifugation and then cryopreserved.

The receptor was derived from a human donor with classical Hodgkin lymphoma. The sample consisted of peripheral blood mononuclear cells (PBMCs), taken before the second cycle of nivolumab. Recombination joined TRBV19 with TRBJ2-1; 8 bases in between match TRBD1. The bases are TGTGCCAGTAGTCCAGGGGGCGGTTTCAATGAGCAGTTCTTC. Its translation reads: CASSPGGGFNEQFF.